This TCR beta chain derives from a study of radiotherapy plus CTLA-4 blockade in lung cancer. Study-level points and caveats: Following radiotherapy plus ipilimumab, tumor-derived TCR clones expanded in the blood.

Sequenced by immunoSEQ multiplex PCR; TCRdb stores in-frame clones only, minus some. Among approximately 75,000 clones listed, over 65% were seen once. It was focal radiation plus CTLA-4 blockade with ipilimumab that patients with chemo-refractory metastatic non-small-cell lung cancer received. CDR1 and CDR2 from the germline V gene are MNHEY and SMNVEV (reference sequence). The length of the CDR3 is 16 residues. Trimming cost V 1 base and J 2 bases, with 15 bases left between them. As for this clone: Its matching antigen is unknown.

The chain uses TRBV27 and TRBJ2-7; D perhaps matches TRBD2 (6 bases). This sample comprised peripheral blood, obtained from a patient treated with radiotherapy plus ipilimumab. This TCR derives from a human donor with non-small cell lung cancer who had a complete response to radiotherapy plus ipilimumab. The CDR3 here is CASSLLGAGTAYEQYF. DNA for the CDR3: TGTGCCAGCAGTTTATTAGGGGCGGGGACGGCCTACGAGCAGTACTTC.